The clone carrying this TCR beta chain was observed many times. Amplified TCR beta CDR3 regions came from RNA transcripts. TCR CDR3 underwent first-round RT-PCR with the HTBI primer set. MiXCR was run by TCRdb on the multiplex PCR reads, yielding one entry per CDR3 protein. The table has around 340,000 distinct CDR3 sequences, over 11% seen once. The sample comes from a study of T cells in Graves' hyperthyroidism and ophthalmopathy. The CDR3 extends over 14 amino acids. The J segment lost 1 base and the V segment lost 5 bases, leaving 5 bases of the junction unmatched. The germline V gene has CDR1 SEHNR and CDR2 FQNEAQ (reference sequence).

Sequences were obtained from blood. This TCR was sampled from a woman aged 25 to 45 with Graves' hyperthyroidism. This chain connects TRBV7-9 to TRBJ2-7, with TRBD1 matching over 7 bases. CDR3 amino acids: CASSAGTESYEQYF. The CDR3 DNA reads TGTGCCAGCAGCGCCGGGACAGAATCCTACGAGCAGTACTTC.